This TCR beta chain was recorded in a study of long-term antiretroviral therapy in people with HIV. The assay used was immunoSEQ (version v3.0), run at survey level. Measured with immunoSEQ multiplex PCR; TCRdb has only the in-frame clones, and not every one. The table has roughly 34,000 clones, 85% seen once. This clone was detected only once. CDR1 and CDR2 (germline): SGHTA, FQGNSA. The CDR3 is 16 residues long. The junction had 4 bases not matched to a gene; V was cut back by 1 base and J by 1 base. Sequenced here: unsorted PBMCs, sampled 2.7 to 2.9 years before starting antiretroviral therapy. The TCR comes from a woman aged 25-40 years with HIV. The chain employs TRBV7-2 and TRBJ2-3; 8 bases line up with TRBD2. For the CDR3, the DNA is TGTGCCAGCAGCTTAGATCGTAGCGGGGGCACAGATACGCAGTATTTT. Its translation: CASSLDRSGGTDTQYF. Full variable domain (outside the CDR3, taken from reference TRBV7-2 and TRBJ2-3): GAGVSQSPSNKVTEKGKDVELRCDPISGHTALYWYRQSLGQGLEFLIYFQGNSAPDKSGLPSDRFSAERTGGSVSTLTIQRTQQEDSAVYLCASSLDRSGGTDTQYFGPGTRLTVL.